Detailed here is one TCR beta chain. This clone came up once. The antigen it recognizes is unknown. Base qualities are missing; no much larger clone stands one base away. The data were obtained in a study of cytomegalovirus exposure and HLA in healthy donors (dated 2017 in TCRdb). Study-wide context: An earlier analysis of 550 to 700 of the donors reported 250 to 300 Gb of sequence data and some 120 million unique TCR beta sequences from about 179 million T cells. The study aimed to test whether signatures of past pathogen exposure could be identified by cataloging public T cell receptors. In addition to the first cohort of 500 to 850 subjects, a separate validation cohort of 120 different subjects was used. The T cell repertoires of 670 or so subjects were profiled by immunosequencing and related to cytomegalovirus serostatus. Typing coverage varied by locus: roughly 620-630 donors for A, B, C, DRB1 and DQB1; 522 for DQA1; approximately 570 for DPA1; 400 to 480 for DPB1. An early release covering 500 to 750 HLA-typed donors comprised about 310 gigabases of sequencing data and 85 million or so unique TCR sequences. The study combined high-throughput TCR immunosequencing, statistical association of individual TCRs with disease status, and machine learning to predict cytomegalovirus infection status. A handful of DR-DQ haplotypes were handled as single units for association and clustering because linkage in the cohort was strong. Among almost 400 genotyped donors of the cohort, an average of about 240,000 unique TCR beta nucleotide sequences were sequenced per donor, roughly a sixth of them non-productive. Among the roughly 400 genotyped donors, approximately 82% belonged to the genetic ancestry cluster associated with self-reported Caucasian donors. Rather than drawing on any new phenotypic data, the later analysis identified candidate immune exposures from TCR beta sequences and the way those sequences occurred across donors. A later analysis re-examined previously published TCR beta repertoires from roughly 650 donors and added high-resolution HLA genotyping to investigate patterns of TCR occurrence. Donor age, sex, ethnicity and CMV serostatus were collected together with the repertoire data. A later genetic analysis took genome-wide SNP genotypes for about 55% of the 666 donors and used that subset as a discovery cohort. To decide whether each TCR beta V gene segment behaved as functional or pseudogenic, an earlier analysis of approximately 620 of the donors relied on high-throughput TCR beta sequencing. HLA typing included class I and class II loci at four-digit resolution. Every discovery cohort repertoire had been produced on one sequencing platform.

As encoded in the germline V gene (reference sequence), CDR1 is MNHEY while CDR2 is SMNVEV. Between the V and J ends, shortened by 10 bases and 11 bases respectively, the junction contains 24 bases. Its CDR3 holds 14 amino acids, cysteine through phenylalanine. Solely the CDR3 DNA is kept, with 42 bases framed from the first base. Points the paper makes about the study in general: A total of roughly 160 TCR beta chains were listed by the study as associated with cytomegalovirus. Assigning TCR associations to individual alleles was difficult when HLA alleles, especially DR and DQ, strongly co-occurred. Correlated functional status among segregating V segments might reflect linkage disequilibrium, but an unknown experimental factor could not be ruled out. A further reported finding was that TCR beta sequences accurately predicted the HLA-A and HLA-B alleles for most subjects in the first cohort. In a later analysis, the rate of TCR association differed among HLA loci, with DRB1 alleles having the most associated TCRs and HLA-C alleles having the fewest. At a false discovery rate of 0.05, a later analysis linked around 15,000 TCR beta sequences to specific HLA alleles. In this cohort, only TCR beta chains were sequenced, and detectable features were limited by the absence of alpha or paired-chain data. In a later analysis, several top co-occurrence clusters were reported to appear linked to parvovirus B19, influenza, CMV and Epstein-Barr virus. Sequencing depth was assumed to be roughly uniform across donors in the presence/absence analyses, though that assumption may not hold. About 15 rarely observed V segments, including chromosome 9 orphons, were excluded from the earlier analysis of some 590 of the donors because counts were too low. Because HLA typing was missing for some donors at each locus, association tests included only the typed subset. Compared with the roughly 700-donor mean, donors in an Asian-associated ancestry cluster had fewer N-insertions in productive TCRs, according to a later genetic analysis. A cluster of highly shared sequence variants was judged likely to represent a technical artifact of the sequencing pipeline. In both the original and validation cohorts, the classifier was reported to diagnose cytomegalovirus status with high specificity and sensitivity. A few of the identified cytomegalovirus-associated TCR beta chains were confirmed in vitro to be specific for cytomegalovirus antigens. Some IMGT-functional V segments, including TRBV6-2 and TRBV6-3, could not be told apart with the 87-base-pair reads, so those segments were excluded. The authors suggested that the approach could potentially be generalized to other disease states and immunological phenotypes. CMV serostatus was the only immune exposure information available for the cohort. In an earlier analysis of fewer than 750 of the donors, most TCR beta V segments were observed in productive rearrangements about 87% or about 30% of the time, broadly matching IMGT annotations. An association between a missense DCLRE1C variant and V-gene and J-gene trimming of TCR beta chains was found in a later genetic analysis and replicated in an independent cohort. In a later analysis, HLA-associated TCR beta chains were found to be more clonally expanded and to have lower generation probabilities than equally common non-associated chains. While some public TCRs were present in many individuals, most TCR sequences turned up only very rarely across donors. According to a later analysis, most CMV-associated TCR beta chains appeared to be HLA-restricted, and the HLA associations seemed to be driven largely by CMV exposure.

The cohort was made up of approximately 670 healthy bone marrow donors. All cohort members were sampled while nominally healthy, although unrecorded immune exposures were likely present. The donor tested CMV seronegative and was one of the 352 seronegative cohort members. Every donor gave a peripheral blood sample, and the peripheral blood mononuclear cells from that sample were used for TCR beta sequencing. Genomic DNA was extracted from the blood cell samples with the Qiagen DNeasy Blood Extraction Kit. The library was built by means of the immunoSEQ multiplex PCR assay. A mixture of 60 forward primers for TCR Vbeta segments and 13 reverse primers for TCR Jbeta segments was used in the multiplex PCR. The CDR3 region of rearranged TCR beta genes was amplified from genomic DNA by a multiplex PCR assay. On the Illumina HiSeq System, the amplified TCR beta libraries were sequenced as 87-base-pair reads. As for the original processing: In a later analysis, some 80 million unique TCR beta chains were counted across the 666 repertoires, and roughly 10 million of these chains were shared by at least two donors. To remove PCR and sequencing errors, raw reads were error-corrected and collapsed into unique sequences using a nearest-neighbor algorithm that merged closely related sequences. V, D and J gene segments were assigned by aligning CDR3 sequences to IMGT reference sequences. For a sequence to be retained, a match of at least six nucleotides was required to both a V gene segment and a J gene segment. Rearrangements were classified as productive when the CDR3 lacked stop codons and remained in frame with V and J, and all other rearrangements were classified as non-productive. CDR3 was defined by IMGT convention, running from the second conserved V-encoded cysteine to the conserved J-encoded phenylalanine. In an earlier analysis of roughly 580 of the donors, sequences lacking an unambiguous match to a single V gene segment were excluded. An earlier analysis of roughly 590 of the donors called V segments functional above 56.7% productive rearrangements and segregating when the between-donor standard deviation exceeded 5%. A statistical classification framework was developed to diagnose cytomegalovirus status using the catalog of TCR beta chain sequences. In a later analysis, TCR nucleotide sequences were compared against IMGT/GENE-DB human TR gene sequences so that V and J genes could be assigned. A later analysis assigned CDR3 sequences and most-parsimonious VDJ recombination scenarios with the TCRdist pipeline. In a later analysis, every TCR beta chain was defined by the combination of its CDR3 amino acid sequence and its V-gene family, and reads without a unique V-gene family were dropped. A later analysis removed 550 to 650 highly shared, low-generation-probability nucleotide sequences to deal with suspected cross-contamination and a sequencing artifact. A later analysis calculated a clonal expansion index for each public chain from normalized within-repertoire ranks of inferred template counts. A later analysis computed generation probabilities with a VDJ recombination model fitted to out-of-frame rearrangements, and checked the results against IGoR. In a later analysis, TCR-TCR, TCR-HLA and TCR-CMV co-occurrence was scored with hypergeometric tests, and a repertoire-size bias correction was applied to TCR pairs. To estimate false discovery rates, a later analysis permuted the HLA or CMV assignments 20 times. A later analysis grouped co-occurring TCRs with DBSCAN, adding TCRdist sequence similarity when clustering within HLA-allele-positive subsets. For co-occurrence clustering, repertoires with fewer than 30,000 or more than 120,000 public chains were excluded, along with five repertoires with anomalous nucleotide sharing. TCRdb retrieved this table from immuneACCESS and kept in-frame rearrangements only. Not all clones are present; in checked studies, unresolved V genes account for under half, and no reason is known for the remainder. V and J calls and clone size are as listed in that table; D and trimming were resolved from the DNA. This sample lists roughly 160,000 clones; 87% were detected once. The leading ten clones occupy more than 0.7% of the sample.

Input material: PBMCs. The source of this sequence is a woman in her twenties or thirties in good health and CMV-seronegative. This receptor chain uses TRBV27 and TRBJ2-1; TRBD1 is perhaps the D gene, given 6 matching bases. The sequenced DNA: TGTGCCACCTCTGGGCAGGGGCCCACCAAAAAGCAGTTCTTC. The encoded protein is CATSGQGPTKKQFF.